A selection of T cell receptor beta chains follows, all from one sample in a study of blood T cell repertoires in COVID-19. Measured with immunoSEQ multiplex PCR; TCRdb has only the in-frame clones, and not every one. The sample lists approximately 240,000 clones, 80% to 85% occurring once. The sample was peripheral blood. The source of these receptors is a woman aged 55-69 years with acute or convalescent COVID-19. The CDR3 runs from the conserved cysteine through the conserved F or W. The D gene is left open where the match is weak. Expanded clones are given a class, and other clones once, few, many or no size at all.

CDR3 protein: CASSPTKLAGVEETQYF
CDR3 DNA: TGTGCCAGCAGTCCCACAAAACTAGCGGGGGTCGAAGAGACCCAGTACTTC
V gene: TRBV28
D gene: TRBD2
J gene: TRBJ2-5
clone size: .

CDR3 protein: CASSISTGNQPQHF
CDR3 DNA: TGTGCCAGCAGCATCTCGACAGGCAATCAGCCCCAGCATTTT
V gene: TRBV7-9
D gene: .
J gene: TRBJ1-5
clone size: .

CDR3 protein: CASSLTVQGPGNTIYF
CDR3 DNA: TGTGCCAGCAGCTTAACCGTGCAGGGTCCTGGAAACACCATATATTTT
V gene: TRBV7-2
D gene: .
J gene: TRBJ1-3
clone size: once

CDR3 protein: CASSLEQGVNEKLFF
CDR3 DNA: TGTGCCAGCAGCCTAGAACAGGGGGTTAATGAAAAACTGTTTTTT
V gene: TRBV7-6
D gene: TRBD1
J gene: TRBJ1-4
clone size: .

CDR3 protein: CASSQTSGSTDTQYF
CDR3 DNA: TGCGCCAGCAGCCAAACTAGCGGGAGCACAGATACGCAGTATTTT
V gene: TRBV4-3
D gene: TRBD2
J gene: TRBJ2-3
clone size: .

CDR3 protein: CASSGTLGGRNYGYTF
CDR3 DNA: TGCGCCAGCAGCGGGACTTTGGGGGGTCGGAACTATGGCTACACCTTC
V gene: TRBV5-1
D gene: .
J gene: TRBJ1-2
clone size: .

CDR3 protein: CASSLEQGASAFF
CDR3 DNA: TGTGCCAGCAGCTTGGAACAGGGGGCCTCAGCTTTCTTT
V gene: TRBV7-9
D gene: TRBD1
J gene: TRBJ1-1
clone size: .

CDR3 protein: CASGNRGRNEKLFF
CDR3 DNA: TGTGCCAGCGGGAACAGGGGGCGGAATGAAAAACTGTTTTTT
V gene: TRBV2
D gene: TRBD1
J gene: TRBJ1-4
clone size: .

CDR3 protein: CSVESNSYEQYF
CDR3 DNA: TGCAGCGTTGAAAGCAATTCCTACGAGCAGTACTTC
V gene: TRBV29-1
D gene: .
J gene: TRBJ2-7
clone size: .

CDR3 protein: CASSLRGGNNSPLHF
CDR3 DNA: TGTGCCAGCAGCTTAAGGGGCGGGAATAATTCACCCCTCCACTTT
V gene: TRBV7-2
D gene: .
J gene: TRBJ1-6
clone size: .

CDR3 protein: CASIWQGEAFF
CDR3 DNA: TGTGCCAGCATTTGGCAGGGTGAAGCTTTCTTT
V gene: TRBV28
D gene: .
J gene: TRBJ1-1
clone size: .

CDR3 protein: CASSPRSGGISSYNEQFF
CDR3 DNA: TGTGCCAGCTCACCTCGTAGCGGGGGCATAAGCTCCTACAATGAGCAGTTCTTC
V gene: TRBV18
D gene: TRBD2
J gene: TRBJ2-1
clone size: .

CDR3 protein: CASSPGTGGSQNEQFF
CDR3 DNA: TGTGCCAGCTCACCGGGGACAGGGGGTTCGCAGAATGAGCAGTTCTTC
V gene: TRBV18
D gene: TRBD1
J gene: TRBJ2-1
clone size: .

CDR3 protein: CAIGTVIMEQFF
CDR3 DNA: TGTGCCATCGGGACTGTAATAATGGAGCAGTTCTTC
V gene: TRBV10-3
D gene: .
J gene: TRBJ2-1
clone size: few

CDR3 protein: CASSFSGQETQYF
CDR3 DNA: TGTGCCAGCAGCTTTTCGGGCCAAGAGACCCAGTACTTC
V gene: TRBV7-3
D gene: .
J gene: TRBJ2-5
clone size: once

CDR3 protein: CSVEGGTSYGYTF
CDR3 DNA: TGCAGCGTTGAGGGAGGGACAAGCTATGGCTACACCTTC
V gene: TRBV29-1
D gene: .
J gene: TRBJ1-2
clone size: .

CDR3 protein: CASSLFDEQFF
CDR3 DNA: TGTGCCTCCTCCCTGTTCGATGAGCAGTTCTTC
V gene: TRBV30
D gene: .
J gene: TRBJ2-1
clone size: .

CDR3 protein: CASSPARWDRDQPQHF
CDR3 DNA: TGTGCCAGCAGCCCCGCCCGGTGGGACAGAGATCAGCCCCAGCATTTT
V gene: TRBV27
D gene: TRBD1
J gene: TRBJ1-5
clone size: .

CDR3 protein: CASSLVGDYRGYTF
CDR3 DNA: TGTGCCAGCAGCTTAGTGGGGGACTATCGTGGCTACACCTTC
V gene: TRBV7-2
D gene: .
J gene: TRBJ1-2
clone size: .

CDR3 protein: CASSEEPDYGYTF
CDR3 DNA: TGTGCCAGCAGTGAAGAGCCGGACTATGGCTACACCTTC
V gene: TRBV6-1
D gene: .
J gene: TRBJ1-2
clone size: .

CDR3 protein: CASIRGQTGELFF
CDR3 DNA: TGTGCCAGCATCCGAGGGCAAACCGGGGAGCTGTTTTTT
V gene: TRBV12-3/TRBV12-4
D gene: .
J gene: TRBJ2-2
clone size: .

CDR3 protein: CASSLEPGRESSPLHF
CDR3 DNA: TGCGCCAGCAGCTTGGAACCAGGGAGGGAATCATCACCCCTCCACTTT
V gene: TRBV5-1
D gene: .
J gene: TRBJ1-6
clone size: .

CDR3 protein: CASGGGYEQYF
CDR3 DNA: TGTGCCAGCGGCGGGGGTTACGAGCAGTACTTC
V gene: TRBV27
D gene: TRBD2
J gene: TRBJ2-7
clone size: .

CDR3 protein: CSVEDRRLAGYNEQFF
CDR3 DNA: TGCAGCGTTGAAGATCGGCGTCTAGCGGGGTACAATGAGCAGTTCTTC
V gene: TRBV29-1
D gene: TRBD2
J gene: TRBJ2-1
clone size: .

CDR3 protein: CAMAGGRDDEQYF
CDR3 DNA: TGTGCCATGGCAGGGGGCCGTGACGACGAGCAGTACTTC
V gene: TRBV6-5
D gene: TRBD1
J gene: TRBJ2-7
clone size: .

CDR3 protein: CASSLALRGNTDTQYF
CDR3 DNA: TGTGCCAGCAGCTTAGCCTTGAGGGGGAACACAGATACGCAGTATTTT
V gene: TRBV7-2
D gene: .
J gene: TRBJ2-3
clone size: .

CDR3 protein: CASSFALTGANSPLHF
CDR3 DNA: TGTGCCAGCAGCTTCGCTCTGACAGGCGCTAATTCACCCCTCCACTTT
V gene: TRBV5-4
D gene: .
J gene: TRBJ1-6
clone size: .

CDR3 protein: CASSEFGDNNSPLHF
CDR3 DNA: TGTGCCAGCAGTGAATTCGGGGACAACAATTCACCCCTCCACTTT
V gene: TRBV6-1
D gene: .
J gene: TRBJ1-6
clone size: .

CDR3 protein: CASSEWFGVNTEAFF
CDR3 DNA: TGTGCCAGCAGTGAATGGTTCGGTGTGAACACTGAAGCTTTCTTT
V gene: TRBV2
D gene: .
J gene: TRBJ1-1
clone size: .

CDR3 protein: CSVGSTGSTGELFF
CDR3 DNA: TGCAGCGTTGGGTCTACAGGGAGCACCGGGGAGCTGTTTTTT
V gene: TRBV29-1
D gene: .
J gene: TRBJ2-2
clone size: once

CDR3 protein: CSASSGIGYGYTF
CDR3 DNA: TGCAGTGCTAGTTCGGGGATTGGGTATGGCTACACCTTC
V gene: TRBV20-1
D gene: .
J gene: TRBJ1-2
clone size: .

CDR3 protein: CASSLTGAREQFF
CDR3 DNA: TGTGCCAGCAGCTTGACAGGTGCTCGCGAGCAGTTCTTC
V gene: TRBV7-3
D gene: .
J gene: TRBJ2-1
clone size: .

CDR3 protein: CASSEHGAGANSPLHF
CDR3 DNA: TGTGCCAGCAGTGAACACGGGGCAGGGGCTAATTCACCCCTCCACTTT
V gene: TRBV6-1
D gene: .
J gene: TRBJ1-6
clone size: .

CDR3 protein: CASSQGAGTTNEQFF
CDR3 DNA: TGTGCCAGCAGCCAAGGGGCCGGGACTACCAATGAGCAGTTCTTC
V gene: TRBV4-2
D gene: TRBD2
J gene: TRBJ2-1
clone size: .

CDR3 protein: CSASQGTDQPQHF
CDR3 DNA: TGCAGTGCTAGTCAGGGCACTGATCAGCCCCAGCATTTT
V gene: TRBV20-1
D gene: .
J gene: TRBJ1-5
clone size: few

CDR3 protein: CASSPDRETEAFF
CDR3 DNA: TGTGCCAGTAGTCCCGACAGGGAGACTGAAGCTTTCTTT
V gene: TRBV19
D gene: TRBD1
J gene: TRBJ1-1
clone size: .

CDR3 protein: CASSPRGYGYTF
CDR3 DNA: TGTGCCAGTAGTCCCCGGGGCTATGGCTACACCTTC
V gene: TRBV19
D gene: .
J gene: TRBJ1-2
clone size: .

CDR3 protein: CASRASGNTIYF
CDR3 DNA: TGTGCCAGCAGGGCCTCTGGAAACACCATATATTTT
V gene: TRBV9
D gene: .
J gene: TRBJ1-3
clone size: .

CDR3 protein: CASSLSITGSSGNTIYF
CDR3 DNA: TGTGCCAGCAGCTTATCCATAACAGGTTCCTCTGGAAACACCATATATTTT
V gene: TRBV5-4
D gene: .
J gene: TRBJ1-3
clone size: .

CDR3 protein: CASSPDRGQVGYTF
CDR3 DNA: TGTGCCAGCAGCCCAGACAGGGGGCAGGTTGGCTACACCTTC
V gene: TRBV7-8
D gene: TRBD1
J gene: TRBJ1-2
clone size: .